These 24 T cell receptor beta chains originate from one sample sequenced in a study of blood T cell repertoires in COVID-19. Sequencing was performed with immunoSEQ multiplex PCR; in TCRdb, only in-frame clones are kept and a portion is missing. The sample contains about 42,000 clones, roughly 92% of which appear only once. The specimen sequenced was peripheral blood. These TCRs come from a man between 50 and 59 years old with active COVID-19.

The CDR3 loop is CASSSKEGKGFGEQFF. The CDR3 nucleotides read TGTGCCAGCAGCTCGAAGGAGGGTAAAGGTTTCGGGGAGCAGTTCTTC. This sequence joins TRBV11-3 and TRBJ2-1, with a weak D call TRBD2 (6 bases). Trimming cost V 4 bases and J 10 bases, with 23 bases left between them. The germline CDR1 and CDR2 sequences are SGHNT and YENEEA. The CDR3 length is 16 residues.

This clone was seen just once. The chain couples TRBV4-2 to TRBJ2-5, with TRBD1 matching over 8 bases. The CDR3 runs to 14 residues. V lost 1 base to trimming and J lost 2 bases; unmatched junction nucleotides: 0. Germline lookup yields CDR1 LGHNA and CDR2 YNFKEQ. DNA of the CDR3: TGTGCCAGCAGCCAAGGGGACAGGCAAGAGACCCAGTACTTC. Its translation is CASSQGDRQETQYF.

CDR3 sequence (DNA): TGCGCCAGCAGCTTGGCGGGCGGGAGGACCTACGAGCAGTACTTC. The encoded protein is CASSLAGGRTYEQYF. V is TRBV5-1 and J is TRBJ2-7; 8 bases are shared with TRBD2. Losses at the gene ends were 0 bases for V and 2 bases for J; bases not matched to a gene: 4. The CDR3 totals 15 residues. Germline V gives CDR1 SGHRS, CDR2 YFSETQ. The variable domain in full, completed from reference TRBV5-1 and TRBJ2-7, reads KAGVTQTPRYLIKTRGQQVTLSCSPISGHRSVSWYQQTPGQGLQFLFEYFSETQRNKGNFPGRFSGRQFSNSRSEMNVSTLELGDSALYLCASSLAGGRTYEQYFGPGTRLTVT.

The DNA of the CDR3 is TGTGCCAGCAGCGTAAGGGACAGTTTGAACACTGAAGCTTTCTTT. Translating gives CASSVRDSLNTEAFF. This chain joins TRBV11-2 and TRBJ1-1, with 7 bases identical to TRBD1. Trimming removed 5 bases from V and 0 bases from J; junction bases left unmatched: 6. The germline V gene encodes CDR1 SGHAT and CDR2 FQNNGV. CDR3 length: 15 residues.

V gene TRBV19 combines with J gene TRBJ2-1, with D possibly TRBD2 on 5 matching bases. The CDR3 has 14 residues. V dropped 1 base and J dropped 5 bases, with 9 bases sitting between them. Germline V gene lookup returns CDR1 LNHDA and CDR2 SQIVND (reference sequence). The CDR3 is CASSIGGDNNEQFF. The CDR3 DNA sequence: TGTGCCAGTAGTATAGGGGGAGACAACAATGAGCAGTTCTTC.

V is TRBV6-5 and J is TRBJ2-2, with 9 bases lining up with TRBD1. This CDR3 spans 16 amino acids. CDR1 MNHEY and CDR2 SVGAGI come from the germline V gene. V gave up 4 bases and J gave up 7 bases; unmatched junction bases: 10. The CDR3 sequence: CASSSAIQGAGGELFF. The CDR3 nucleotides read TGTGCCAGCAGTTCAGCAATACAGGGGGCTGGCGGGGAGCTGTTTTTT.

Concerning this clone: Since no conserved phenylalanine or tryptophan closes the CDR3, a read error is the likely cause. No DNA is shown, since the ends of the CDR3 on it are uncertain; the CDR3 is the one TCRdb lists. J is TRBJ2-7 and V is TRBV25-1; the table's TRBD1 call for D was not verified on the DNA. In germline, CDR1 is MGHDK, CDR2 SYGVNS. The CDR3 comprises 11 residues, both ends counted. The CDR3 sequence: CASSPFKGQVS.

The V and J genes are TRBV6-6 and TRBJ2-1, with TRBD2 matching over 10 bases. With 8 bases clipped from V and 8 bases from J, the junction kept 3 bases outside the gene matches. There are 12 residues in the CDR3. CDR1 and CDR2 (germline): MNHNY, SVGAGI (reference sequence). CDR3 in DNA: TGTGCCAGCGGGACTAGCGCGTATGAGCAGTTCTTC. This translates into CASGTSAYEQFF.

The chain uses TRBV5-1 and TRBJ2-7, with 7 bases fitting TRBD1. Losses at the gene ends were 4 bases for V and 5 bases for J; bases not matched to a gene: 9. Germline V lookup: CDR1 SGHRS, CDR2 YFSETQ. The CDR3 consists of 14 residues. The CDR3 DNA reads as TGCGCCAGCAGCCCGACGACAGGGAACCACGAGCAGTACTTC. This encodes CASSPTTGNHEQYF.

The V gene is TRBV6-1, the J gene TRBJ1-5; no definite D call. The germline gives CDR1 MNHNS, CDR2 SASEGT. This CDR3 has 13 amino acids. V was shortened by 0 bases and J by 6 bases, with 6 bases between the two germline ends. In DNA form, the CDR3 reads TGTGCCAGCAGTGAAGCCCGGGTTCAGCCCCAGCATTTT. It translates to CASSEARVQPQHF.

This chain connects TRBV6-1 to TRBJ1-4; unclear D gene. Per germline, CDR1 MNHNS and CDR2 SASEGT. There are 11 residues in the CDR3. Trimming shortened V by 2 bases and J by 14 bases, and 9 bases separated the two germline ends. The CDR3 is CASSELRGLFF. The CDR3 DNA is TGTGCCAGCAGTGAATTGCGCGGCCTGTTTTTT.

The CDR3 DNA sequence: TGTGCCAGCAGCCAGTGGAGGGGCACTGAAGCTTTCTTT. Residues: CASSQWRGTEAFF. The chain employs TRBV11-3 and TRBJ1-1; D may be TRBD1 (5 bases). The CDR3 covers 13 residues. CDR1 SGHNT and CDR2 YENEEA come from the germline V gene. V was shortened by 5 bases and J by 4 bases, with 11 bases between the two germline ends. Full variable domain (outside the CDR3, taken from reference TRBV11-3 and TRBJ1-1): EAGVVQSPRYKIIEKKQPVAFWCNPISGHNTLYWYLQNLGQGPELLIRYENEEAVDDSQLPKDRFSAERLKGVDSTLKIQPAELGDSAVYLCASSQWRGTEAFFGQGTRLTVV.

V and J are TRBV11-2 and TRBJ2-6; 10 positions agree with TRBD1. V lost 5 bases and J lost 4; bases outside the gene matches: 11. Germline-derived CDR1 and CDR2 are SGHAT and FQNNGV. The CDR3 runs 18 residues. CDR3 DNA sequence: TGTGCCAGCAGCCGATTCCGGGACAGGGGACCCGGGGCCAACGTCCTGACTTTC. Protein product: CASSRFRDRGPGANVLTF. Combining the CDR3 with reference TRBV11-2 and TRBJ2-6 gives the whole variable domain EAGVAQSPRYKIIEKRQSVAFWCNPISGHATLYWYQQILGQGPKLLIQFQNNGVVDDSQLPKDRFSAERLKGVDSTLKIQPAKLEDSAVYLCASSRFRDRGPGANVLTFGAGSRLTVL.

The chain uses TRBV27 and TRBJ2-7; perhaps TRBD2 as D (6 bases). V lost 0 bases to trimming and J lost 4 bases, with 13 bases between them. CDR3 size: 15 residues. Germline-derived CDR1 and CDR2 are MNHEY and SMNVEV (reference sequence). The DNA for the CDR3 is TGTGCCAGCAGTTTATCCCCCGGGAGCCGATACGAGCAGTACTTC. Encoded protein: CASSLSPGSRYEQYF.

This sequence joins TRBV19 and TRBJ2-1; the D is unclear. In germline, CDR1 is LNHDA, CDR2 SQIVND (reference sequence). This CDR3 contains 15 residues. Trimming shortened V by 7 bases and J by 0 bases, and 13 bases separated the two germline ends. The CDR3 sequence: CASTTRPNSYNEQFF. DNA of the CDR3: TGTGCCAGTACCACGCGCCCAAACTCCTACAATGAGCAGTTCTTC.

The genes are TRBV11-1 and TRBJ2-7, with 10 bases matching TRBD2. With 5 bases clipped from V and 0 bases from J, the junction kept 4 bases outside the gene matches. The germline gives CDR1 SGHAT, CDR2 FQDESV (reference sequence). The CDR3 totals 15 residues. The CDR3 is CASSPTSGISYEQYF. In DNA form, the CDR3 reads TGTGCCAGCAGCCCCACTAGCGGGATCTCCTACGAGCAGTACTTC.

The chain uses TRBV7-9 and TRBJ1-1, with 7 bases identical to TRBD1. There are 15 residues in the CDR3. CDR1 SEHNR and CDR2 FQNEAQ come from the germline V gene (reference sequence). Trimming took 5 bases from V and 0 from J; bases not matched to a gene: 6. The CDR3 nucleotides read TGTGCCAGCAGCCCTACCGGGACAGTGAACACTGAAGCTTTCTTT. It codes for CASSPTGTVNTEAFF. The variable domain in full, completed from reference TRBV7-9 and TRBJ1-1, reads DTGVSQNPRHKITKRGQNVTFRCDPISEHNRLYWYRQTLGQGPEFLTYFQNEAQLEKSRLLSDRFSAERPKGSFSTLEIQRTEQGDSAMYLCASSPTGTVNTEAFFGQGTRLTVV.

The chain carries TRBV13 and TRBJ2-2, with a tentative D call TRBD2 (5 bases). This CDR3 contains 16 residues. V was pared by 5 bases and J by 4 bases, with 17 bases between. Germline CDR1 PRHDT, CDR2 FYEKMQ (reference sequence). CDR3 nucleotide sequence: TGTGCCAGCAGCGATAGGACGGGGTCGGGCACCGGGGAGCTGTTTTTT. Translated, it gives CASSDRTGSGTGELFF.

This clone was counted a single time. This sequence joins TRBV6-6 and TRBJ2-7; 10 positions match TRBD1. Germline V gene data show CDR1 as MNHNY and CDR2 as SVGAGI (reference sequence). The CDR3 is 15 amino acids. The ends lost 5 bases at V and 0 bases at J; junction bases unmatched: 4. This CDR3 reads CASSPRDRGSYEQYF. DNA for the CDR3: TGTGCCAGCAGTCCCCGGGACAGGGGCTCCTACGAGCAGTACTTC.

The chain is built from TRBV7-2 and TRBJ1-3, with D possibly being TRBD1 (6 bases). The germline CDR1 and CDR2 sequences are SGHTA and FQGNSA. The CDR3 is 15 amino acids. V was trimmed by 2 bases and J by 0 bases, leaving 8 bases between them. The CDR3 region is CASSLQGLSGNTIYF. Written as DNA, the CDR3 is TGTGCCAGCAGCTTACAGGGGCTCTCTGGAAACACCATATATTTT.

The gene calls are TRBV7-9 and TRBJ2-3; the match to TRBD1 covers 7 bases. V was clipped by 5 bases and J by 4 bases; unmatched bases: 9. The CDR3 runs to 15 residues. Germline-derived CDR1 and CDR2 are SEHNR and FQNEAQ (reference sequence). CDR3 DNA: TGTGCCAGCAGCCCCAGGGGGATTAGCGCAGATACGCAGTATTTT. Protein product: CASSPRGISADTQYF.

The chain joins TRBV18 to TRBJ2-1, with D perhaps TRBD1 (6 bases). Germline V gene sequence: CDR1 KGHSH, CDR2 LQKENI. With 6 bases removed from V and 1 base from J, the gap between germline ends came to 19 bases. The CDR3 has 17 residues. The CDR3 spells CASSQYSSGASYNEQFF. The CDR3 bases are TGTGCCAGCTCTCAATATAGTTCAGGGGCGTCCTACAATGAGCAGTTCTTC.

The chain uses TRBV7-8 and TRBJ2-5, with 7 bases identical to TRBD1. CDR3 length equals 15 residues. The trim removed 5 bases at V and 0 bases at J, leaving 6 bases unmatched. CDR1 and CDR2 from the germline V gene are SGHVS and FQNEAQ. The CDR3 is CASSPGTDYQETQYF. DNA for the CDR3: TGTGCCAGCAGCCCCGGGACAGACTACCAAGAGACCCAGTACTTC.

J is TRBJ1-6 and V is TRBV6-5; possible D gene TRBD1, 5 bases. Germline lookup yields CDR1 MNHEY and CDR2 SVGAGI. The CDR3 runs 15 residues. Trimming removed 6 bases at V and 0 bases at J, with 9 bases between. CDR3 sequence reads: CASRIDSSYNSPLHF. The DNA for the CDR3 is TGTGCCAGCAGAATCGACAGCTCCTATAATTCACCCCTCCACTTT.